This note documents a single T cell receptor (beta chain) sequence. This sample was taken from a study of T cells in Graves' hyperthyroidism and ophthalmopathy. The CDR3 regions of TCR beta were amplified from RNA transcripts. The study used the HTBI primer set for a first-round RT-PCR of the TCR CDR3. One entry per CDR3 protein, called by TCRdb with MiXCR from the multiplex PCR reads. Of 300,000 to 400,000 distinct CDR3 sequences listed, around 13% are singletons. This TCR came from a woman between 18 and 29 years old with Graves' hyperthyroidism. The sequencing sample was made of blood.

CDR3 sequence (DNA): TGTGCCAGCAGCATACGACAGGAGGTTCAGCCCCAGCATTTT. This translates into CASSIRQEVQPQHF. The chain recombines TRBV4-2 with TRBJ1-5; a possible D gene is TRBD1 (6 bases). The CDR3 is 14 residues long. V lost 5 bases and J lost 6, with 14 bases in between. Germline V gene lookup returns CDR1 LGHNA and CDR2 YNFKEQ.